This T cell receptor (beta chain) comes out of a study of PD-1 blockade in classical Hodgkin lymphoma. Time point meaning: cycle 4 day 1 (C4D1), after more than five weeks of nivolumab. Every patient was affected by relapse after autologous stem cell transplantation, while exposure to brentuximab vedotin was not uniform. This clone was seen a handful of times. Trimming took off 5 bases at V and 5 bases at J, with 13 bases between the two ends. CDR3 size: 13 residues. CDR1 SEHNR and CDR2 FQNEAQ come from the germline V gene (reference sequence). TCRdb's table, derived via immunoSEQ multiplex PCR, lists solely in-frame clones and lacks some. This table has 40,000 to 45,000 clones, around 69% appearing once.

Sequencing used peripheral blood mononuclear cells (PBMCs), obtained before the fourth cycle of nivolumab. The sequence was collected from a human donor with classical Hodgkin lymphoma. V is TRBV7-9 and J is TRBJ2-7; D is uncertain. Written as DNA, the CDR3 is TGTGCCAGCAGCACGGTAGGGTCCCACGAGCAGTACTTC. Amino acids: CASSTVGSHEQYF.